This T cell receptor (beta chain) was recovered during a study of T cells in Graves' hyperthyroidism and ophthalmopathy. About the research overall: Peripheral blood sampling occurred at initial diagnosis, before any treatment. The study, taken as a whole, reports: Ophthalmopathy onset followed model prediction by a median about seven months. Most expanded thyroid clonotypes above 0.001 also appeared in blood.

Initially, at the first diagnosis of hyperthyroidism and before any ophthalmopathy symptoms, blood was sampled. This clonotype was picked up many times. Its target is not known. V was clipped by 1 base and J by 8 bases, with 5 bases between them. The CDR3 runs 12 residues. CDR1 and CDR2 from the germline V gene are LGHDT and YNNKEL (reference sequence). There were TCR beta CDR3 regions amplified from RNA transcripts. HTBI primers were used for first-round RT-PCR of the TCR CDR3. TCRdb passed the multiplex PCR reads through MiXCR, listing each CDR3 protein once. Counted here are some 300,000 distinct CDR3 sequences, about 14% occurring once; the ten biggest clones make up around 7.9%.

The source of this sequence is a young woman with Graves' hyperthyroidism that later progressed to Graves' ophthalmopathy. The V gene is TRBV3-1, the J gene TRBJ1-4, with D possibly TRBD1 on 5 matching bases. Sequenced input: blood. This chain's CDR3 is CASSQGTEKLFF. The CDR3, as DNA: TGTGCCAGCAGCCAAGGGACAGAAAAACTGTTTTTT.